Listed here are 25 T cell receptor beta chains from one sample, sequenced in a study of technical replicates of blood from several donors. Profiling relied on immunoSEQ multiplex PCR, and the TCRdb table lists in-frame clones only, not all of them. The sample consists of tens of thousands of clones, just over 95% of them appearing once. Sequenced input: T cells isolated from PBMCs. The receptors come from a human donor in good health.

The gene calls are TRBV6-1 and TRBJ2-1; D is perhaps TRBD2 (6 bases). Germline V CDR1 and CDR2: MNHNS, SASEGT. The ends were cut back, 7 bases at V and 0 bases at J, with 10 bases in the middle. This CDR3 region has 14 residues. CDR3 region: CASILAASYNEQFF. Here the CDR3 DNA reads TGTGCCAGCATCTTAGCGGCCTCCTACAATGAGCAGTTCTTC.

This chain connects TRBV5-1 to TRBJ1-1, with 7 bases that match TRBD1. Germline V CDR1 and CDR2: SGHRS, YFSETQ. J was trimmed by 11 bases and V by 2 bases; bases with no gene match: 15. CDR3 size: 15 residues. CDR3 in amino acids: CASSFGEAGGAWAFF. The CDR3 region has the DNA TGCGCCAGCAGCTTTGGGGAAGCAGGGGGTGCTTGGGCTTTCTTT.

This sequence joins TRBV6-1 and TRBJ2-7; 9 nucleotides align to TRBD1. The germline V gene has CDR1 MNHNS and CDR2 SASEGT. The CDR3 covers 16 residues. Trimming cost V 4 bases and J 1 base; bases outside gene matches: 8. The CDR3 loop reads CASSARQGGPSYEQYF. CDR3 DNA sequence: TGTGCCAGCAGTGCCAGACAGGGGGGTCCTTCCTACGAGCAGTACTTC.

This sequence joins TRBV5-4 and TRBJ2-7; 8 bases fit TRBD1. CDR3 length: 12 residues. The junction had 5 bases not matched to a gene; V was cut back by 3 bases and J by 9 bases. The germline gives CDR1 SGHNT, CDR2 YYREEE (reference sequence). This chain's CDR3 is CASSSGQGAQYF. Written as DNA, the CDR3 is TGTGCCAGCAGCTCCGGACAGGGAGCGCAGTACTTC.

V usage is TRBV4-2 and J usage is TRBJ1-4; no definite D call. V was pared by 0 bases and J by 10 bases, with 18 bases between. The CDR3 sequence is 16 residues long. CDR1 LGHNA and CDR2 YNFKEQ come from the germline V gene. Here the CDR3 DNA reads TGTGCCAGCAGCCAAGATCTAGGAAGGGAGTCGGGAAAACTGTTTTTT. This gives the protein CASSQDLGRESGKLFF.

This chain uses TRBV5-6 with TRBJ2-1, with 9 bases fitting TRBD2. Looked up from germline, CDR1 is SGHDT and CDR2 is YYEEEE. The CDR3 is made up of 16 amino acids. Germline trimming cut 4 bases from V and 8 bases from J; bases unmatched to any gene: 13. CDR3 residues: CASSPGEGLAFYEQFF. CDR3 coding DNA: TGTGCCAGCAGCCCTGGCGAGGGACTAGCTTTCTATGAGCAGTTCTTC.

V gene TRBV11-2 combines with J gene TRBJ2-7; perhaps TRBD1 as D (6 bases). The germline V gene encodes CDR1 SGHAT and CDR2 FQNNGV. Trimming cost V 1 base and J 3 bases, with 16 bases left between them. This CDR3 has 16 residues. The chain's CDR3 is CASSLVKTGQFYEQYF. Written as DNA, the CDR3 is TGTGCCAGCAGCTTAGTCAAAACGGGACAATTCTACGAGCAGTACTTC.

This clone was counted once. The chain couples TRBV7-8 to TRBJ2-2; 12 positions match TRBD2. V lost 5 bases, J lost 7 bases, and 8 bases stayed unmatched. This CDR3 comprises 16 residues. Germline-derived CDR1 and CDR2 are SGHVS and FQNEAQ. The CDR3 nucleotides read TGTGCCAGCAGCCCTAGCGGGGGGGCAGCTTTCGGGGAGCTGTTTTTT. It specifies CASSPSGGAAFGELFF.

The chain recombines TRBV5-4 with TRBJ1-2, with 10 bases that match TRBD1. This CDR3 region has 14 residues. The germline CDR1 and CDR2 sequences are SGHNT and YYREEE (reference sequence). J was trimmed by 7 bases and V by 2 bases; bases with no gene match: 5. The CDR3 nucleotides read TGTGCCAGCAGCTTTATGGACAGGGGGTTTGGCTACACCTTC. Amino acid sequence: CASSFMDRGFGYTF.

This clone has only one observation. The junction does not match germline at one end; this may be a read error. The rearrangement uses TRBV7-8 and TRBJ1-5; 10 bases match TRBD1. CDR1 and CDR2 from the germline V gene are SGHVS and FQNEAQ. The CDR3 is 16 amino acids. The CDR3 nucleotides are TGTGCCAGCAGCGCCGGACAGGGGGTCAGCAGTCAGCCCCAGCATTTT. Translation gives CASSAGQGVSSQPQHF.

V and J are TRBV7-9 and TRBJ1-2, with D perhaps TRBD1 (5 bases). V was shortened by 2 bases and J by 0 bases, with 13 bases between the two germline ends. CDR3 length equals 16 residues. The V gene's germline CDR1 is SEHNR and CDR2 FQNEAQ (reference sequence). Here the CDR3 DNA reads TGTGCCAGCAGCTTATGGCCAGGGAAAGCTAACTATGGCTACACCTTC. This codes for CASSLWPGKANYGYTF.

The genes are TRBV5-4 and TRBJ2-7, with 12 positions matching TRBD2. This CDR3 comprises 15 residues. From germline, CDR1 is SGHNT and CDR2 YYREEE (reference sequence). The ends lost 4 bases at V and 4 bases at J; junction bases unmatched: 6. For the CDR3, the DNA is TGTGCCAGCAGCCCCGGACTAGCGGGACTATACGAGCAGTACTTC. This sequence encodes CASSPGLAGLYEQYF.

The genes are TRBV20-1 and TRBJ2-5, with D maybe TRBD1 (5 bases). CDR3 length equals 10 residues. V was clipped by 7 bases and J by 3 bases, with 6 bases between them. CDR1 DFQATT and CDR2 SNEGSKA come from the germline V gene (reference sequence). CDR3 sequence reads: CSGQKETQYF. CDR3 bases: TGCAGTGGACAGAAAGAGACCCAGTACTTC.

This clone occurred once. The chain is built from TRBV2 and TRBJ2-1; 8 bases map to TRBD1. CDR1 is SNHLY, CDR2 FYNNEI, per germline. This CDR3 is 14 amino acids long. V lost 11 bases, J lost 7 bases, and 13 bases stayed unmatched. As DNA, the CDR3 is TGTGCCTCGTGGACAGGGTATTCGCAAAATGAGCAGTTCTTC. Its translation is CASWTGYSQNEQFF.

The genes are TRBV21-1 and TRBJ1-5. TRBV21-1 is a pseudogene segment. This CDR3 is 15 amino acids long. CDR3 sequence reads: CASSKARGINQPQHF. CDR3 DNA sequence: TGTGCCAGCAGCAAGGCCCGGGGGATCAATCAGCCCCAGCATTTT.

The chain uses TRBV6-6 and TRBJ2-7; D is perhaps TRBD2 (5 bases). Germline-derived CDR1 and CDR2 are MNHNY and SVGAGI (reference sequence). The CDR3 is 13 residues long. The ends were cut back, 6 bases at V and 6 bases at J, with 15 bases in the middle. CDR3 in DNA: TGTGCCAGCAGCACCCTCCGGGCGGGCGAGCAGTACTTC. Translated, it gives CASSTLRAGEQYF.

V and J are TRBV6-1 and TRBJ2-1, with D possibly being TRBD1 (6 bases). CDR1 and CDR2 from the germline V gene are MNHNS and SASEGT. The CDR3 contains 12 residues. Between the trimmed V and J ends, which lost 0 bases and 14 bases, there was a span of 11 bases. CDR3 residues: CASSEAAQGKFF. Here the CDR3 DNA reads TGTGCCAGCAGTGAAGCCGCACAGGGAAAGTTCTTC.

The chain couples TRBV7-9 to TRBJ1-4, with D perhaps matching TRBD1 (5 bases). CDR1 is SEHNR, CDR2 FQNEAQ, per germline (reference sequence). The length of the CDR3 is 15 residues. V gave up 3 bases and J gave up 1 base, with 9 bases separating them. The CDR3 nucleotides read TGTGCCAGCAGCTTGCGACAGCTAACTAATGAAAAACTGTTTTTT. Its protein is CASSLRQLTNEKLFF.

The CDR3 reads CASSESAGTSGADTQYF. CDR3 sequence (DNA): TGCGCCAGCAGTGAGTCGGCCGGGACTAGCGGGGCAGATACGCAGTATTTT. The chain combines TRBV10-1 with TRBJ2-3; the match to TRBD2 covers 13 bases. The V gene's germline CDR1 is WNHNN and CDR2 SYGVQD (reference sequence). The CDR3 totals 17 residues. The V and J ends lost 0 bases and 4 bases, in that order; junction bases with no gene match: 4.

This chain connects TRBV5-1 to TRBJ2-3; D might be TRBD1 (6 bases). V lost 1 base, J lost 4 bases, and 16 bases lay in between. Germline V gene sequence: CDR1 SGHRS, CDR2 YFSETQ. The CDR3 spans 16 residues. CDR3 in DNA: TGCGCCAGCAGCTTGTGGGTTGGGGACACCGCAGATACGCAGTATTTT. Encoded protein: CASSLWVGDTADTQYF.

A single count supports this clone. The chain has TRBV11-2 and TRBJ2-5; D ambiguous. Germline assignment: CDR1 SGHAT and CDR2 FQNNGV. The CDR3 length is 14 residues. V was trimmed by 1 base and J by 5 bases, leaving 11 bases between them. In nucleotides, the CDR3 is TGTGCCAGCAGCTTAGGGCAAATATGGGAGACCCAGTACTTC. This encodes CASSLGQIWETQYF.

The V call is TRBV6-5, the J call TRBJ2-7; 7 nucleotides match TRBD2. Germline-derived CDR1 and CDR2 are MNHEY and SVGAGI. Trimming cost V 7 bases and J 2 bases; bases outside gene matches: 11. This CDR3 has 15 residues. DNA of the CDR3: TGTGCCAGCACCTCACCATCGGGGGGAACCTACGAGCAGTACTTC. Its translation: CASTSPSGGTYEQYF.

The chain joins TRBV11-2 to TRBJ2-7; D may be TRBD2 (6 bases). The germline V and J ends were trimmed by 4 bases and 3 bases, with 16 bases remaining between them. The germline V gene has CDR1 SGHAT and CDR2 FQNNGV. The CDR3 runs 15 residues. CDR3 nucleotide sequence: TGTGCCAGCAGCTCCCCGGGACTTAAATTCTACGAGCAGTACTTC. Its protein product is CASSSPGLKFYEQYF.

This rearrangement joins TRBV5-4 to TRBJ2-1; TRBD1 agrees at 9 bases. Germline V lookup: CDR1 SGHNT, CDR2 YYREEE (reference sequence). J lost 9 bases, V lost 4 bases, and 8 bases had no gene match. The CDR3 has 14 residues. For the CDR3, the DNA is TGTGCCAGCAGCCAGGACAGGGGATATGCTGAGCAGTTCTTC. Residues: CASSQDRGYAEQFF.

This sequence joins TRBV5-1 and TRBJ2-7, with a possible D match to TRBD1 (5 bases). V dropped 0 bases and J dropped 8 bases, with 18 bases sitting between them. The CDR3 loop spans 15 amino acids. In germline, CDR1 is SGHRS, CDR2 YFSETQ. Written as DNA, the CDR3 is TGCGCCAGCAGCTTGGCCAGGGAACTTCGCCTAAAGCAGTACTTC. This gives the protein CASSLARELRLKQYF.